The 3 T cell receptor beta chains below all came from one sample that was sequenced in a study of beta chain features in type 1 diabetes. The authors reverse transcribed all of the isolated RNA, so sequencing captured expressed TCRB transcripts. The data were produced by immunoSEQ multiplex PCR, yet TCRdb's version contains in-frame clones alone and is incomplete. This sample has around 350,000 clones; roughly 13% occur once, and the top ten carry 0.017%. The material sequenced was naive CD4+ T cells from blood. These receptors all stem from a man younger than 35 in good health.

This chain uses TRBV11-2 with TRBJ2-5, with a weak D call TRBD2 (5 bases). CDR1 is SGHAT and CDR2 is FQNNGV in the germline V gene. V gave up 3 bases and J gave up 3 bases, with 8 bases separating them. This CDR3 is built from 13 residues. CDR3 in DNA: TGTGCCAGCAGCTTGGGGAGAGAAGAGACCCAGTACTTC. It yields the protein CASSLGREETQYF.

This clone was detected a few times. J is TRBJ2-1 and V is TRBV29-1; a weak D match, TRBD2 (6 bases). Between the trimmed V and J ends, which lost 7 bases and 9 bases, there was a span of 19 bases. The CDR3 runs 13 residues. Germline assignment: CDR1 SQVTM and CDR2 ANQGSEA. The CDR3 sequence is CSANRDLASEQFF. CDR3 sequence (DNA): TGCAGCGCAAACCGGGACTTAGCCAGTGAGCAGTTCTTC.

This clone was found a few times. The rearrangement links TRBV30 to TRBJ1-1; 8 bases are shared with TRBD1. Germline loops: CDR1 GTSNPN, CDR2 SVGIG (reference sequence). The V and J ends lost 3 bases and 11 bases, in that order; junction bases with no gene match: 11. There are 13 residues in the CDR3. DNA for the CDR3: TGTGCCTGGAGGCTGGGACAGGTCCAGGGGGCTTTCTTT. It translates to CAWRLGQVQGAFF. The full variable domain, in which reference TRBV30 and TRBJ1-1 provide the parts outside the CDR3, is SQTIHQWPATLVQPVGSPLSLECTVEGTSNPNLYWYRQAAGRGLQLLFYSVGIGQISSEVPQNLSASRPQDRQFILSSKKLLLSDSGFYLCAWRLGQVQGAFFGQGTRLTVV.